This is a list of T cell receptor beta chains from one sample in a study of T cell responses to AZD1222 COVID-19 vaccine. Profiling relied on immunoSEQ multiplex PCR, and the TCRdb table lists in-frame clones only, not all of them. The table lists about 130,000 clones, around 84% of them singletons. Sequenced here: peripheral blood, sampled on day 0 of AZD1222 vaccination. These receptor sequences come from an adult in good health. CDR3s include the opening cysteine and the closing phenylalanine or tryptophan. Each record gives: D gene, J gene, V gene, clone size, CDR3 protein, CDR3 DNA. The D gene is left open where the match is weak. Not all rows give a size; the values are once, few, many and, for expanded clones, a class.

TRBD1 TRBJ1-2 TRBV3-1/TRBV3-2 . CASSQEGASHYGYTF TGTGCCAGCAGCCAGGAGGGGGCTTCTCACTATGGCTACACCTTC
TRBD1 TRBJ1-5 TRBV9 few CASSVGGTGSQPQHF TGTGCCAGCAGCGTAGGTGGGACAGGCTCTCAGCCCCAGCATTTT
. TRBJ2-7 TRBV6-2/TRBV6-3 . CASSNPIGNSYEQYF TGTGCCAGCAGTAACCCGATAGGGAACTCCTACGAGCAGTACTTC
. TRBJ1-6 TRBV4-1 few CASSPSPGLENSPLHF TGCGCCAGCAGCCCCAGTCCAGGGCTGGAAAATTCACCCCTCCACTTT
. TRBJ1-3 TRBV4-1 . CASSQVIISGNTIYF TGCGCCAGCAGCCAAGTGATTATCTCTGGAAACACCATATATTTT
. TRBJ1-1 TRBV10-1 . CASSENNGITEAFF TGCGCCAGCAGTGAAAACAATGGGATCACTGAAGCTTTCTTT
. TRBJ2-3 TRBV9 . CASSAGQRRFPDRDTQYF TGTGCCAGCAGCGCAGGGCAACGACGGTTCCCAGATAGGGATACGCAGTATTTT
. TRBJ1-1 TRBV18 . CASSLEKNTEAFF TGTGCCAGCTCACTCGAGAAAAACACTGAAGCTTTCTTT
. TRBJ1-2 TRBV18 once CASSGNAGRSGNYGYTF TGTGCCAGCTCCGGGAACGCGGGCAGGAGTGGGAACTATGGCTACACCTTC
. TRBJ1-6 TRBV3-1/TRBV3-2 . CASSQARGGNSPLHF TGTGCCAGCAGCCAAGCTCGCGGGGGCAATTCACCCCTCCACTTT
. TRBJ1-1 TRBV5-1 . CASSPGRVGTEAFF TGCGCCAGCAGCCCAGGGAGGGTGGGCACTGAAGCTTTCTTT
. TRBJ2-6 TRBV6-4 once CASSEGSGANVLTF TGTGCCAGCAGTGAAGGGTCTGGGGCCAACGTCCTGACTTTC
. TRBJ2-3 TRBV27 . CASSLKGYTDTQYF TGTGCCAGCAGTTTAAAGGGCTACACAGATACGCAGTATTTT
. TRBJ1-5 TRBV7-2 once CASSSAGGRYQPQHF TGTGCCAGCAGCTCCGCCGGGGGAAGGTATCAGCCCCAGCATTTT
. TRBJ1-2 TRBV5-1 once CASSLDPQVYYGYTF TGCGCCAGCAGCTTGGACCCGCAGGTCTACTATGGCTACACCTTC
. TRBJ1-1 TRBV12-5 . CASGLEWNTEAFF TGTGCTAGTGGTTTGGAGTGGAACACTGAAGCTTTCTTT
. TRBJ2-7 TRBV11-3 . CASSPGEGVEQYF TGTGCCAGCAGCCCAGGGGAGGGGGTAGAGCAGTACTTC
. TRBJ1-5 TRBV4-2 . CASSQEGRQPQHF TGTGCCAGCAGCCAAGAGGGGAGACAGCCCCAGCATTTT
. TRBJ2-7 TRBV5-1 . CASSLAMVQGGEQYF TGCGCCAGCAGCTTGGCGATGGTGCAGGGGGGAGAGCAGTACTTC
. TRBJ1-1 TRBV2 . CASTYRPNTEAFF TGTGCCAGCACCTACCGCCCGAACACTGAAGCTTTCTTT
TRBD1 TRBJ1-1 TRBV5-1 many CASSSTGVPEAFF TGCGCCAGCAGCTCTACAGGGGTTCCTGAAGCTTTCTTT
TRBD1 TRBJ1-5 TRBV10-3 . CAISEAPIQGQPQHF TGTGCCATCAGTGAAGCCCCAATACAGGGGCAGCCCCAGCATTTT
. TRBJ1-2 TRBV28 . CASKAGLVNYGYTF TGTGCCAGCAAGGCAGGACTGGTAAACTATGGCTACACCTTC
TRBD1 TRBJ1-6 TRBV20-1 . CSASDRGRPLHF TGCAGTGCTAGTGACAGGGGGAGACCCCTCCACTTT
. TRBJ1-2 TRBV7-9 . CASSLGVDYTF TGTGCCAGCAGCTTAGGGGTAGACTACACCTTC
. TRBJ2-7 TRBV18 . CASSPPGEQYF TGTGCCAGCTCACCACCGGGCGAGCAGTACTTC
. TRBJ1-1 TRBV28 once CASSAPTAARGGNTEAFF TGTGCCAGCAGTGCTCCTACCGCGGCCCGCGGGGGGAACACTGAAGCTTTCTTT
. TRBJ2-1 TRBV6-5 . CASSYVAGWNEQFF TGTGCCAGCAGTTACGTCGCGGGGTGGAATGAGCAGTTCTTC
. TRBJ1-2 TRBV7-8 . CASSLARGTGPGYTF TGTGCCAGCAGCTTAGCCCGGGGCACTGGCCCTGGCTACACCTTC
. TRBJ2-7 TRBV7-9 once CASTPGGGALYEQYF TGTGCCAGCACCCCCGGAGGGGGGGCCCTTTACGAGCAGTACTTC
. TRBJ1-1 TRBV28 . CASTSRGMNTEAFF TGTGCCAGCACTTCCCGAGGCATGAACACTGAAGCTTTCTTT
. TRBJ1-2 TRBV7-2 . CASSLGPKRGLGYTF TGTGCCAGCAGCTTAGGACCGAAGCGGGGTCTTGGCTACACCTTC
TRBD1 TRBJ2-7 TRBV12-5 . CASAQGTGVHEQYF TGTGCTAGTGCCCAAGGGACAGGGGTCCACGAGCAGTACTTC
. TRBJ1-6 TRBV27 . CASSLNRVDSPLHF TGTGCCAGCAGTTTAAACAGGGTTGATTCACCCCTCCACTTT
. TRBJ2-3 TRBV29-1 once CSVDRVFTDTQYF TGCAGCGTTGACAGGGTGTTCACAGATACGCAGTATTTT
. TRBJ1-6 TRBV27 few CASSNPPGALHF TGTGCCAGCAGCAATCCCCCCGGGGCCCTCCACTTT
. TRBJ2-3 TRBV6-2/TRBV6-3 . CASSVSDTQYF TGTGCCAGCAGCGTTTCAGATACGCAGTATTTT
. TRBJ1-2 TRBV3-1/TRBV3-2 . CASSPARVPGVYGYTF TGTGCCAGCAGCCCCGCAAGGGTTCCAGGGGTCTATGGCTACACCTTC
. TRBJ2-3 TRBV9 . CASARGGYDTQYF TGTGCCAGCGCCAGGGGGGGTTACGATACGCAGTATTTT
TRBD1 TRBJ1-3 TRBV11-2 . CASSQEGQDGNTIYF TGTGCCAGCAGCCAAGAGGGACAGGATGGAAACACCATATATTTT
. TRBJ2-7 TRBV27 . CASSSYKTYEQYF TGTGCCAGCAGCAGCTACAAAACCTACGAGCAGTACTTC
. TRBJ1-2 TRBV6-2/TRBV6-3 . CASSSGTLYGYTF TGTGCCAGCAGCTCCGGGACCTTGTATGGCTACACCTTC
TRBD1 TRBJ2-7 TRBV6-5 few CASSLDRGSYEQYF TGTGCCAGCAGCCTGGACAGGGGGTCCTACGAGCAGTACTTC
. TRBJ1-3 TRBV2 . CASGSFGNTIYF TGTGCCAGCGGGTCTTTCGGAAACACCATATATTTT
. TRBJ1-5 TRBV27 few CASSLVGQGGQPQHF TGTGCCAGCAGTTTAGTCGGGCAGGGTGGGCAGCCCCAGCATTTT
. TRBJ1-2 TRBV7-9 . CASSLDGAWGNYGYTF TGTGCCAGCAGCTTAGATGGCGCCTGGGGAAACTATGGCTACACCTTC
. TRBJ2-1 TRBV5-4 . CASSSSLSRDEQFF TGTGCCAGCAGCTCCTCGTTGTCGAGGGATGAGCAGTTCTTC
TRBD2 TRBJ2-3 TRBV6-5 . CASTQRGGGTDTQYF TGTGCCAGCACCCAACGCGGGGGGGGCACAGATACGCAGTATTTT
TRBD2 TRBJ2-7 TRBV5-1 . CASSSGVGTSGGAGYYEQYF TGCGCCAGCAGCTCTGGTGTCGGGACTAGCGGGGGCGCGGGGTACTACGAGCAGTACTTC
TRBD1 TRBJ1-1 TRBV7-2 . CASSSRQGGETEAFF TGTGCCAGCAGCTCGAGACAGGGCGGGGAAACTGAAGCTTTCTTT
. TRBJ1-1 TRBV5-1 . CASSYGGLDTEAFF TGCGCCAGCAGCTATGGGGGGCTAGACACTGAAGCTTTCTTT
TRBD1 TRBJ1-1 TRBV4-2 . CASSQGDRLNTEAFF TGTGCCAGCAGCCAGGGGGACAGACTGAACACTGAAGCTTTCTTT
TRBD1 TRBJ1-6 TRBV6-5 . CASSNPQGSNSPLHF TGTGCCAGCAGTAACCCACAGGGGAGTAATTCACCCCTCCACTTT